The 19 T cell receptor beta chains reported below all come from one sample, sequenced in a study of metastatic and nonmetastatic thyroid tumors. TCRdb recomputed clones from the PCR reads via MiXCR. The sample carries tens of thousands of clones, over 10% recorded once. Thyroid surgery had not been preceded by any treatment in any patient. The sequenced sample consisted of blood. The source of these receptors is a male donor with papillary thyroid cancer or a benign thyroid nodule (not recorded which). Some clones in this sample may be carry-over from other donors' samples.

At least ten counts were recorded for this clone. V and J are TRBV15 and TRBJ2-3; 7 bases line up with TRBD2. The trim removed 0 bases at V and 5 bases at J, leaving 8 bases unmatched. Germline CDR1 reads LNHNV; CDR2 reads YYDKDF (reference sequence). The CDR3 extends over 16 amino acids. This chain's CDR3 is CATSRERAGAGDTQYF. DNA of the CDR3: TGTGCCACCAGCAGAGAACGCGCGGGAGCGGGAGATACGCAGTATTTT.

The CDR3 protein is CASSLSQGEQGDGYTF. The DNA for the CDR3 is TGTGCCAGCAGTTTATCACAGGGTGAACAGGGCGATGGCTACACCTTC. The rearrangement uses TRBV6-5 and TRBJ1-2, with a weak D call TRBD1 (6 bases). The CDR3 spans 16 residues. Germline CDR1 MNHEY, CDR2 SVGAGI. Trimming removed 4 bases from V and 6 bases from J, with 21 bases in between.

A word on this clone: Just one base apart from a much larger clone, this may be a read error. V gene TRBV7-2 combines with J gene TRBJ2-1; D gene unclear. Germline V lookup: CDR1 SGHTA, CDR2 FQGNSA. The CDR3 runs 15 residues. Trimming removed 0 bases from V and 0 bases from J, with 6 bases in between. CDR3 sequence (DNA): TGTGCCAGCAGCTTAGCGGAGATCTCCTACAATGAGCAGTTCTTC. Amino acids: CASSLAEISYNEQFF.

This clone came up many times. The chain recombines TRBV12-3 or TRBV12-4 with TRBJ1-4; TRBD1 matches at 9 bases. Germline trimming cut 4 bases from V and 8 bases from J; bases unmatched to any gene: 8. This CDR3 spans 15 amino acids. Here the CDR3 DNA reads TGTGCCAGCAGTTATTCCGGGACAGGGAGGGAAAAACTGTTTTTT. This translates into CASSYSGTGREKLFF.

Of note for this clone: A read error may account for a junction end that differs from germline. The gene calls are TRBV20-1 and TRBJ2-3, with D possibly matching TRBD1 (7 bases). The CDR3 sequence is 14 residues long. Germline CDR1 DFQATT, CDR2 SNEGSKA (reference sequence). The CDR3 DNA reads TGCAGTGCTGGAAAGGGGGCTAGCGCAGATGCGCAGTATTTT. It encodes CSAGKGASADAQYF.

By share, this clone counts as medium-sized (0.01 to 0.1%). The rearrangement uses TRBV6-5 and TRBJ2-7; 10 nucleotides match TRBD2. Germline V gene sequence: CDR1 MNHEY, CDR2 SVGAGI. This CDR3 comprises 16 residues. V was pared by 4 bases and J by 0 bases, with 6 bases of the junction left unmatched. The CDR3 loop is CASSLLTSGNSYEQYF. In DNA form, the CDR3 reads TGTGCCAGCAGTTTACTTACTAGCGGGAACTCCTACGAGCAGTACTTC.

This clone was detected many times. The V call is TRBV7-9, the J call TRBJ1-3; unclear D gene. The CDR3 is 13 amino acids. Germline CDR1 is SEHNR and CDR2 is FQNEAQ (reference sequence). Trimming removed 10 bases from V and 1 base from J, with 11 bases in between. DNA of the CDR3: TGTGCCACCGGACTCACTTCTGGAAACACCATATATTTT. Its protein product is CATGLTSGNTIYF. The full variable domain, completed using reference TRBV7-9 and TRBJ1-3, is DTGVSQNPRHKITKRGQNVTFRCDPISEHNRLYWYRQTLGQGPEFLTYFQNEAQLEKSRLLSDRFSAERPKGSFSTLEIQRTEQGDSAMYLCATGLTSGNTIYFGEGSWLTVV.

This clone appeared many times. The genes are TRBV6-1 and TRBJ1-3; 8 bases line up with TRBD1. CDR3 size: 14 residues. Germline CDR1 is MNHNS and CDR2 is SASEGT. J gave up 3 bases and V 6 bases, and 4 bases lay outside the gene matches. The CDR3 nucleotides are TGTGCCAGCAGCCTCGACAGGGGTGGAAACACCATATATTTT. Its protein product is CASSLDRGGNTIYF.

This clone has a count of ten or more. Other DNA sequences of this sample code for an identical CDR3. The chain couples TRBV4-3 to TRBJ2-1; D is perhaps TRBD2 (6 bases). The ends were cut back, 4 bases at V and 5 bases at J, with 15 bases in the middle. Germline assignment: CDR1 LGHNA and CDR2 YSLEER. The CDR3 consists of 15 residues. The CDR3 region is CASSPRRDGDNEQFF. The CDR3 DNA reads TGCGCCAGCAGCCCCCGGCGGGATGGGGACAATGAGCAGTTCTTC.

There are many counts of this clone. CDR3 sequence reads: CAISRDRGYEQYF. For the CDR3, the DNA is TGTGCCATCAGCCGGGACAGGGGTTACGAGCAGTACTTC. This chain uses TRBV10-3 with TRBJ2-7, with 10 bases lining up with TRBD1. With 6 bases clipped from V and 4 bases from J, the junction kept 3 bases outside the gene matches. The CDR3 consists of 13 residues. Germline V gives CDR1 ENHRY, CDR2 SYGVKD.

On this clone: A much bigger clone sits one base away, suggesting this may be a read error. This chain uses TRBV11-2 with TRBJ2-5; TRBD2 aligns across 8 bases. The V gene end was trimmed by 2 bases and the J gene end by 3 bases; junction bases not matched to a gene: 2. Germline loops: CDR1 SGHAT, CDR2 FQNNGV. The CDR3 spans 14 residues. The chain's CDR3 is CASSLYSGEETQYF. The CDR3 bases are TGTGCCAGCAGCTTATATAGCGGGGAAGAGACCCAGTACTTC.

This clone was counted ten times or more. J is TRBJ2-2 and V is TRBV6-1; 11 bases fit TRBD1. J was trimmed by 6 bases and V by 5 bases; bases with no gene match: 5. CDR1 is MNHNS and CDR2 is SASEGT in the germline V gene. The CDR3 contains 15 residues. Here the CDR3 DNA reads TGTGCCAGCAGTCAAGGACAGGGGGCCGCCGGGGAGCTGTTTTTT. Its protein is CASSQGQGAAGELFF.

This clone was counted ten times or more. This chain's CDR3 is CASSPWDRSSYNEQFF. Here the CDR3 DNA reads TGTGCCAGCAGCCCATGGGACCGTAGCTCCTACAATGAGCAGTTCTTC. The V call is TRBV14, the J call TRBJ2-1; D tentatively reads TRBD1 or TRBD2 (5 bases each). V lost 4 bases and J lost 0, with 13 bases in between. This CDR3 region has 16 residues. Looked up from germline, CDR1 is SGHDN and CDR2 is FVKESK. Full variable domain (missing parts from reference TRBV14 and TRBJ2-1): EAGVTQFPSHSVIEKGQTVTLRCDPISGHDNLYWYRRVMGKEIKFLLHFVKESKQDESGMPNNRFLAERTGGTYSTLKVQPAELEDSGVYFCASSPWDRSSYNEQFFGPGTRLTVL.

This clone occurred many times. The V and J genes are TRBV20-1 and TRBJ1-2; possible D gene TRBD1, 6 bases. The V end was cut by 0 bases, the J end by 3 bases, with 14 bases between. This CDR3 contains 15 residues. CDR1 DFQATT and CDR2 SNEGSKA come from the germline V gene (reference sequence). CDR3 bases: TGCAGTGCTAGAGATGGAGGGGGGGGTGACTATGGCTACACCTTC. Protein: CSARDGGGGDYGYTF.

This clone was counted ten times or more. The chain combines TRBV6-1 with TRBJ1-2; maybe TRBD1 (6 bases). The CDR3 loop spans 17 amino acids. V dropped 6 bases and J dropped 5 bases, with 25 bases sitting between them. Germline V gene lookup returns CDR1 MNHNS and CDR2 SASEGT. The chain's CDR3 is CASRASNFPGTLYGYTF. Written as DNA, the CDR3 is TGTGCCAGCAGAGCATCAAACTTCCCCGGGACACTTTATGGCTACACCTTC.

This clone was detected many times. The chain links TRBV7-2 to TRBJ2-1; 9 bases map to TRBD2. The J segment lost 0 bases and the V segment lost 0 bases, leaving 6 bases of the junction unmatched. Germline CDR1 SGHTA, CDR2 FQGNSA. The CDR3 runs 18 residues. CDR3 region: CASSLATLAGSSYNEQFF. The CDR3, as DNA: TGTGCCAGCAGCTTAGCTACCCTAGCGGGGAGCTCCTACAATGAGCAGTTCTTC. Supplemented by reference TRBV7-2 and TRBJ2-1, the full variable domain reads GAGVSQSPSNKVTEKGKDVELRCDPISGHTALYWYRQSLGQGLEFLIYFQGNSAPDKSGLPSDRFSAERTGGSVSTLTIQRTQQEDSAVYLCASSLATLAGSSYNEQFFGPGTRLTVL.

The sample holds many counts of this clone. This chain joins TRBV29-1 and TRBJ2-7; possible D gene TRBD2, 7 bases. V lost 4 bases, J lost 7 bases, and 23 bases lay in between. This CDR3 comprises 15 residues. CDR1 SQVTM and CDR2 ANQGSEA come from the germline V gene. DNA of the CDR3: TGCAGCGTTGCACCCCTGGGAGGGGGACGGCGGGAGCAGTACTTC. Protein product: CSVAPLGGGRREQYF.

Of note for this clone: Just one base apart from a much larger clone, this may be a read error. J is TRBJ2-3 and V is TRBV19; 14 nucleotides line up with TRBD2. The V gene end was trimmed by 1 base and the J gene end by 5 bases; junction bases not matched to a gene: 2. This CDR3 spans 16 amino acids. Germline CDR1 is LNHDA and CDR2 is SQIVND (reference sequence). DNA for the CDR3: TGTGCCAGTAGTATAGTGGGACTAGCGGGAGTAGATACGCAGTATTTT. This translates into CASSIVGLAGVDTQYF.

Only a few counts were recorded for this clone. Since a much larger clone is just one base distant, this may be a read error. V gene TRBV15 combines with J gene TRBJ2-7; the D gene is possibly TRBD2 (6 bases). The V and J ends lost 0 bases and 6 bases respectively, with 18 bases between them. CDR1 is LNHNV and CDR2 is YYDKDF in the germline V gene (reference sequence). The CDR3 loop spans 16 amino acids. DNA of the CDR3: TGTGCCACCAGCAGAGATCGTGGCAGCATGGGGGGCGAGCAGTACTTC. Translation gives CATSRDRGSMGGEQYF.